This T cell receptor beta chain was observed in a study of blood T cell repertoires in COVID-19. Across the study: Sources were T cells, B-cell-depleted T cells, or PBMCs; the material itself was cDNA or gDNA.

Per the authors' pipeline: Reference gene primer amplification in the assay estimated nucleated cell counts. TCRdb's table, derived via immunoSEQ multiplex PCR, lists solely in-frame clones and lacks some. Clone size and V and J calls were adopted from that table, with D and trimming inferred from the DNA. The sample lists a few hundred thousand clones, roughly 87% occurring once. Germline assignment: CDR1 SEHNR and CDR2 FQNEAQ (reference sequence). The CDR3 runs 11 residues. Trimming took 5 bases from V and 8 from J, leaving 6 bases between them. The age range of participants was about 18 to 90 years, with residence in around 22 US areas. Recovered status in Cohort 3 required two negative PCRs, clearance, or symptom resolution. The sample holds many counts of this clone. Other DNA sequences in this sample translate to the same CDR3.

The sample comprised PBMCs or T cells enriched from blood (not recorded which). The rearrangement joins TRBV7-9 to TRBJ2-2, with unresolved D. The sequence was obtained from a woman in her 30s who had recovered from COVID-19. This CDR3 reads CASSPLGELFF. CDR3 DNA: TGTGCCAGCAGCCCCCTTGGGGAGCTGTTTTTT.